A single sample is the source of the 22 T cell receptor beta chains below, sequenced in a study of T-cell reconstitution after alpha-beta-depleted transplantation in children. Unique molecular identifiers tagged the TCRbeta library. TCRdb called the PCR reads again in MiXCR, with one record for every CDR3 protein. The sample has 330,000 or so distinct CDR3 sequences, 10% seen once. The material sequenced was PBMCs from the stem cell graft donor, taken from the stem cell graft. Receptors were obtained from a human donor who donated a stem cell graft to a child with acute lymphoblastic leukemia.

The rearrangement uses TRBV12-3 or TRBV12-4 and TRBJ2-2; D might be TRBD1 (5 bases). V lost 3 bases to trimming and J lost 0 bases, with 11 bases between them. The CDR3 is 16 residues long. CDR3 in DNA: TGTGCCAGCAGTTTGGGGCAGGCCTCGAACACCGGGGAGCTGTTTTTT. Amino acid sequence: CASSLGQASNTGELFF.

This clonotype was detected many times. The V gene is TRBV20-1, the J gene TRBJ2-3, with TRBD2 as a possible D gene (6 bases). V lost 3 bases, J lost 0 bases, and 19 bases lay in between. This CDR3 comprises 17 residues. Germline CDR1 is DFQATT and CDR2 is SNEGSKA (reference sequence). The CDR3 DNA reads TGCAGTGCTAGGGCAAGCGGAGGGCGGGCTAGCACAGATACGCAGTATTTT. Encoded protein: CSARASGGRASTDTQYF.

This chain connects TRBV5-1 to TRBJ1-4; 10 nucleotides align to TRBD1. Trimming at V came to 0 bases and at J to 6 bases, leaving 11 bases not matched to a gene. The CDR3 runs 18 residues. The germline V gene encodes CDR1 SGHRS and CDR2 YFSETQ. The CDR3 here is CASSLDPRQGAMDEKLFF. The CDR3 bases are TGCGCCAGCAGCTTGGACCCCCGACAGGGGGCGATGGATGAAAAACTGTTTTTT. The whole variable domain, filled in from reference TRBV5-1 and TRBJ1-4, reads KAGVTQTPRYLIKTRGQQVTLSCSPISGHRSVSWYQQTPGQGLQFLFEYFSETQRNKGNFPGRFSGRQFSNSRSEMNVSTLELGDSALYLCASSLDPRQGAMDEKLFFGSGTQLSVL.

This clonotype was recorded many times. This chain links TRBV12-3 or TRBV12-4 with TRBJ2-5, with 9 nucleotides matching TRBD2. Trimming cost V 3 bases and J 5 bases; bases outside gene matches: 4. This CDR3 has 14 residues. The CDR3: CASSFLAGMETQYF. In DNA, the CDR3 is TGTGCCAGCAGTTTTCTAGCGGGAATGGAGACCCAGTACTTC.

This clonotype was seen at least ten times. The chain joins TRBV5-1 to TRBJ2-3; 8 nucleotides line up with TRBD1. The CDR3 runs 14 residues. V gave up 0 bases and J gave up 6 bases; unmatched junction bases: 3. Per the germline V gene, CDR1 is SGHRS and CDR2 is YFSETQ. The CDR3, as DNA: TGCGCCAGCAGCTTGGGACAGGGGCGGGATACGCAGTATTTT. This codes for CASSLGQGRDTQYF.

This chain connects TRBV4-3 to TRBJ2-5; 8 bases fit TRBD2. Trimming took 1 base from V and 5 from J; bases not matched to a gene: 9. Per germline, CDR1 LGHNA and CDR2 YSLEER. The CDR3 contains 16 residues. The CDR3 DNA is TGCGCCAGCAGCCAAGTGATAGCGGGAAAGGGGGAGACCCAGTACTTC. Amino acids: CASSQVIAGKGETQYF.

In DNA, the CDR3 is TGTGCCAGCAGCCCACCCCTGGGGGCGAAACAGGGAACGAACACTGAAGCTTTCTTT. Residues: CASSPPLGAKQGTNTEAFF. The V gene is TRBV11-1, the J gene TRBJ1-1, with D tentatively TRBD1 (6 bases). The germline gives CDR1 SGHAT, CDR2 FQDESV (reference sequence). The CDR3 is made up of 19 amino acids. The V end lost 5 bases, the J end lost 1 base, and 26 bases lay between the germline ends.

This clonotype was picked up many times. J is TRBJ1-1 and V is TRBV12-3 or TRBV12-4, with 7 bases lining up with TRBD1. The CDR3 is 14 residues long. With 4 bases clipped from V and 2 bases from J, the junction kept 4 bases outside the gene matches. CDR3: CASSSGQLNTEAFF. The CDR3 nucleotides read TGTGCCAGCAGTTCGGGACAGCTAAACACTGAAGCTTTCTTT.

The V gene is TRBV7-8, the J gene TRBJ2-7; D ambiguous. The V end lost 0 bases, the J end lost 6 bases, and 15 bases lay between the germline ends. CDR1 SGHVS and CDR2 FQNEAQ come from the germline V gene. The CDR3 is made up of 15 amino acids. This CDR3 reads CASSLARAQHREQYF. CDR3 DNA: TGTGCCAGCAGCTTAGCCCGGGCCCAACACCGCGAGCAGTACTTC.

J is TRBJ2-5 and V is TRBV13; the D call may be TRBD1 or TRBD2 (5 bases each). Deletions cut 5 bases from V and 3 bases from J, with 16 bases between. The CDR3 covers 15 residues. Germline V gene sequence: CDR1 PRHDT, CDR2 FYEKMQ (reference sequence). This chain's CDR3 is CASSHVGAGKETQYF. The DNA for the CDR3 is TGTGCCAGCAGCCACGTCGGGGCAGGCAAAGAGACCCAGTACTTC.

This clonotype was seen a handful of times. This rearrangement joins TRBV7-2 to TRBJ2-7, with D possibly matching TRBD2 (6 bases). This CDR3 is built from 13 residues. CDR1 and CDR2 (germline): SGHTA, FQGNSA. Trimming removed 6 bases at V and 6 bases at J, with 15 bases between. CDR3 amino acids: CASRDYSLGEQYF. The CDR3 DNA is TGTGCCAGCAGGGACTATTCCCTCGGCGAGCAGTACTTC.

Written as DNA, the CDR3 is TGCGCCAGCAGCCAAACCGACGGTTCCAATCAGCCCCAGCATTTT. Its protein product is CASSQTDGSNQPQHF. The chain has TRBV5-1 and TRBJ1-5; no firm D call. V lost 4 bases, J lost 3 bases, and 14 bases lay in between. Germline lookup yields CDR1 SGHRS and CDR2 YFSETQ. This CDR3 is built from 15 residues.

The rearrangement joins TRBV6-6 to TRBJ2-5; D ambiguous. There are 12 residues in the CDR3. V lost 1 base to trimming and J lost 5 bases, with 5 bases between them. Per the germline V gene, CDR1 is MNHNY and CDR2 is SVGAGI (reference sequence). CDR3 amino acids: CASSYLQETQYF. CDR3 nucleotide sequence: TGTGCCAGCAGTTACTTACAGGAGACCCAGTACTTC.

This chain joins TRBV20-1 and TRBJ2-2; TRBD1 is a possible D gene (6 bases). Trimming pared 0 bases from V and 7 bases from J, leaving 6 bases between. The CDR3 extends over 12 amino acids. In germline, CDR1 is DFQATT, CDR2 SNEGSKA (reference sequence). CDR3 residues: CSAREGGGELFF. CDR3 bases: TGCAGTGCTAGAGAAGGGGGCGGGGAGCTGTTTTTT.

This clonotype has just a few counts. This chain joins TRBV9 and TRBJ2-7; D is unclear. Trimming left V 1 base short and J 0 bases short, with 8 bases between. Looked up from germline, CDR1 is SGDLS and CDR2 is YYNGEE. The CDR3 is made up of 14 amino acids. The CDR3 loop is CASSVLRDSYEQYF. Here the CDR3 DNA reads TGTGCCAGCAGCGTACTGAGAGACTCCTACGAGCAGTACTTC.

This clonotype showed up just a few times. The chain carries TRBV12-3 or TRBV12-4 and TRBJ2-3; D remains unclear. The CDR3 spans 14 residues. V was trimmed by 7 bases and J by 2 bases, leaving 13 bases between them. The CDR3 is CASIISTLTDTQYF. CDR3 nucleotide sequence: TGTGCCAGCATCATTTCAACCCTCACAGATACGCAGTATTTT.

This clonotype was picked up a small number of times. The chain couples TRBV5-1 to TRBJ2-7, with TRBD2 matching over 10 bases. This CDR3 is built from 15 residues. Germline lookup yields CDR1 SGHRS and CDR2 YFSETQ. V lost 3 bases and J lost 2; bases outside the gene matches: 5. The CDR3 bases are TGCGCCAGCAGCTGGAGCGGGGGGGAACCCTACGAGCAGTACTTC. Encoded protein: CASSWSGGEPYEQYF.

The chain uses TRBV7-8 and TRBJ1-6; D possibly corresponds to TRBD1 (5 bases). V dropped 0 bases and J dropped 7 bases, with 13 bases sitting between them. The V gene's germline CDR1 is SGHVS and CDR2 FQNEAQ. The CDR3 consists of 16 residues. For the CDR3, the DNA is TGTGCCAGCAGCTTAGCCTCCCGGGACCTCAATTCACCCCTCCACTTT. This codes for CASSLASRDLNSPLHF.

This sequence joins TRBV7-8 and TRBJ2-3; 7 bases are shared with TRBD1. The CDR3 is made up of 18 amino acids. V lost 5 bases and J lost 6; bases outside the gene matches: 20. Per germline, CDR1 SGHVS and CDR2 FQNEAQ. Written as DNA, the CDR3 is TGTGCCAGCAGCGTAATCGGGGACAGCCACCGGGCAGGGGATACGCAGTATTTT. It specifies CASSVIGDSHRAGDTQYF.

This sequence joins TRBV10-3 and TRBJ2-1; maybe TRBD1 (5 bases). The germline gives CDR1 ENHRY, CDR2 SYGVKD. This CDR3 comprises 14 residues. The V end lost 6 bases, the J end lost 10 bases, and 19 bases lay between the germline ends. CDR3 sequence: CAISRVSRGSEQFF. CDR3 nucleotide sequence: TGTGCCATCAGCCGGGTCAGTAGGGGAAGCGAGCAGTTCTTC.

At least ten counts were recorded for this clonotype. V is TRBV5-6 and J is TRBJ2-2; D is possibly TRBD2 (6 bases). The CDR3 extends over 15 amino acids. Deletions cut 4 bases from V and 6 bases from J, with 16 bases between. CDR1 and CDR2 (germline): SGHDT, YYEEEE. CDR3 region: CASSPAGRTSGELFF. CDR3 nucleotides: TGTGCCAGCAGCCCGGCGGGACGGACATCCGGGGAGCTGTTTTTT.

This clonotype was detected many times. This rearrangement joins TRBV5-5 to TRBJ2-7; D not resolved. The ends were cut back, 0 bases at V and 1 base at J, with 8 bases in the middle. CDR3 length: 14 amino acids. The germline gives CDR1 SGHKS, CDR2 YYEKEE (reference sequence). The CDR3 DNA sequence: TGTGCCAGCAGCTTGGCGGACGGATCCTACGAGCAGTACTTC. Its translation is CASSLADGSYEQYF.